The next 26 T cell receptor beta chains were all read from a single sample in a study of technical replicates of blood from four donors. Produced via immunoSEQ multiplex PCR; TCRdb's table is partial and in-frame only. Found here are fewer than 100,000 clones, approximately 96% of them singletons; the top ten hold 0.2% to 0.25%. The sample consisted of T cells isolated from PBMCs. All receptors derive from a human donor in good health.

V is TRBV30 and J is TRBJ1-1; D call uncertain. The CDR3 is 13 amino acids. Germline V lookup: CDR1 GTSNPN, CDR2 SVGIG (reference sequence). The V end was cut by 2 bases, the J end by 4 bases, with 11 bases between. The CDR3: CAWSISASTEAFF. The CDR3 DNA is TGTGCCTGGAGTATATCTGCCAGCACTGAAGCTTTCTTT.

This chain joins TRBV6-6 and TRBJ2-1, with 13 nucleotides matching TRBD2. V dropped 5 bases and J dropped 14; count of bases not matched to a gene: 9. The CDR3 runs 14 residues. The germline CDR1 and CDR2 sequences are MNHNY and SVGAGI (reference sequence). CDR3 sequence reads: CASSHGTSGAHKFF. The CDR3, as DNA: TGTGCCAGCAGTCACGGGACTAGCGGGGCCCACAAGTTCTTC.

The chain carries TRBV14 and TRBJ2-2, with D perhaps TRBD2 (6 bases). This CDR3 comprises 17 residues. The germline CDR1 and CDR2 sequences are SGHDN and FVKESK. Trimming removed 0 bases from V and 3 bases from J, with 14 bases in between. The CDR3 loop reads CASSQDRGLLYTGELFF. CDR3 DNA: TGTGCCAGCAGCCAAGATCGGGGACTTTTGTACACCGGGGAGCTGTTTTTT.

The chain has TRBV19 and TRBJ1-1, with 10 bases identical to TRBD1. The CDR3 spans 16 residues. CDR1 LNHDA and CDR2 SQIVND come from the germline V gene (reference sequence). With 6 bases clipped from V and 4 bases from J, the junction kept 11 bases outside the gene matches. CDR3 sequence reads: CASRSLTGGPSTEAFF. CDR3 DNA: TGTGCCAGTAGATCACTGACAGGGGGCCCCAGCACTGAAGCTTTCTTT.

The chain combines TRBV19 with TRBJ2-1; D may be TRBD2 (6 bases). Trimming stripped 7 bases from V and 7 bases from J, with 26 bases between. Germline CDR1 LNHDA, CDR2 SQIVND (reference sequence). The CDR3 sequence is 17 residues long. The CDR3 region has the DNA TGTGCCAGTACTGGGTCCCTTGGTTATGAGGCGGGGAATGAGCAGTTCTTC. Its protein product is CASTGSLGYEAGNEQFF.

The chain couples TRBV18 to TRBJ2-7, with 9 bases matching TRBD2. Germline lookup yields CDR1 KGHSH and CDR2 LQKENI. CDR3 length: 15 amino acids. V was pared by 2 bases and J by 2 bases, with 4 bases of the junction left unmatched. The CDR3 sequence is CASSPIRTSAYEQYF. The CDR3 coding sequence is TGTGCCAGCTCACCAATTCGGACTAGCGCCTACGAGCAGTACTTC.

The chain couples TRBV5-6 to TRBJ1-3; D unclear. V was trimmed by 6 bases and J by 0 bases, leaving 10 bases between them. The CDR3 covers 14 residues. Germline V lookup: CDR1 SGHDT, CDR2 YYEEEE. The CDR3 DNA sequence: TGTGCCAGCACCGGAGCCAACTCTGGAAACACCATATATTTT. Translated: CASTGANSGNTIYF.

This rearrangement joins TRBV18 to TRBJ1-5; tentatively, D is TRBD1 (5 bases). The CDR3 consists of 16 residues. Trimming stripped 3 bases from V and 0 bases from J, with 12 bases between. Germline V gives CDR1 KGHSH, CDR2 LQKENI. The CDR3 spells CASSPAGDYSNQPQHF. The CDR3 coding sequence is TGTGCCAGCTCACCCGCGGGGGATTATAGCAATCAGCCCCAGCATTTT.

V usage is TRBV15 and J usage is TRBJ1-5; D ambiguous. The germline gives CDR1 LNHNV, CDR2 YYDKDF (reference sequence). The CDR3 has 18 residues. The germline V and J ends were trimmed by 0 bases and 0 bases, with 15 bases remaining between them. CDR3 DNA sequence: TGTGCCACCAGCAGAGATCAAGGCGGACTCTCTAGCAATCAGCCCCAGCATTTT. It specifies CATSRDQGGLSSNQPQHF.

The rearrangement links TRBV15 to TRBJ2-7, with TRBD1 identical over 8 bases. This CDR3 spans 18 amino acids. The V gene's germline CDR1 is LNHNV and CDR2 YYDKDF (reference sequence). Trimming took 3 bases from V and 4 from J; bases not matched to a gene: 17. The CDR3 DNA is TGTGCCACCAGCAGCATAATTACTGGCGGGGACAGGACATACGAGCAGTACTTC. Translation gives CATSSIITGGDRTYEQYF.

The rearrangement links TRBV6-6 to TRBJ1-2; TRBD1 aligns across 8 bases. Germline CDR1 MNHNY, CDR2 SVGAGI (reference sequence). After removal of 5 bases from V and 7 bases from J, the junction contained 9 bases not matched to a gene. The CDR3 has 14 residues. The DNA of the CDR3 is TGTGCCAGCAGTCCCCGACAGGGGATGCTTGGCTACACCTTC. It encodes CASSPRQGMLGYTF.

This chain joins TRBV18 and TRBJ1-6; TRBD1 aligns across 10 bases. CDR1 KGHSH and CDR2 LQKENI come from the germline V gene. This CDR3 has 16 amino acids. Losses at the gene ends were 2 bases for V and 7 bases for J; bases not matched to a gene: 5. The CDR3 DNA sequence: TGTGCCAGCTCACCAACCGGGACAGGGGAAAATTCACCCCTCCACTTT. Protein sequence: CASSPTGTGENSPLHF.

The gene calls are TRBV5-5 and TRBJ1-1; no reliable D call. Trimming removed 5 bases from V and 0 bases from J, with 8 bases in between. CDR3 length: 13 residues. The germline V gene has CDR1 SGHKS and CDR2 YYEKEE (reference sequence). This CDR3 reads CASSWEMNTEAFF. The CDR3 nucleotides are TGTGCCAGCAGTTGGGAGATGAACACTGAAGCTTTCTTT.

The gene calls are TRBV29-1 and TRBJ2-5; D perhaps matches TRBD2 (5 bases). Trimming cost V 3 bases and J 2 bases, with 13 bases left between them. This CDR3 spans 14 amino acids. From germline, CDR1 is SQVTM and CDR2 ANQGSEA. CDR3 in DNA: TGCAGCGTTGACAGTCGGACGGGGCAAGAGACCCAGTACTTC. Its translation is CSVDSRTGQETQYF.

The rearrangement links TRBV6-1 to TRBJ1-4; D remains unclear. The ends were cut back, 4 bases at V and 4 bases at J, with 13 bases in the middle. The CDR3 runs to 15 residues. Looked up from germline, CDR1 is MNHNS and CDR2 is SASEGT. CDR3 DNA sequence: TGTGCCAGCAGTGGGAGCCCCCTGATTAATGAAAAACTGTTTTTT. Translation gives CASSGSPLINEKLFF.

The J gene is TRBJ1-2, the V gene TRBV2; TRBD1 matches at 7 bases. The CDR3 runs to 15 residues. CDR1 and CDR2 (germline): SNHLY, FYNNEI. Unmatched junction bases numbered 7, after V lost 3 bases and J lost 3 bases. CDR3 nucleotide sequence: TGTGCCAGCAGTGAGTACCGGGACAGCCACTATGGCTACACCTTC. As protein: CASSEYRDSHYGYTF.

The chain is built from TRBV19 and TRBJ2-7, with TRBD1 identical over 8 bases. This CDR3 has 14 amino acids. The junction had 4 bases not matched to a gene; V was cut back by 6 bases and J by 0 bases. Germline values: CDR1 LNHDA, CDR2 SQIVND (reference sequence). Here the CDR3 reads CASRAQGASYEQYF. The CDR3 coding sequence is TGTGCCAGTAGAGCCCAGGGGGCCTCCTACGAGCAGTACTTC.

This chain uses TRBV29-1 with TRBJ2-5, with 8 positions matching TRBD1. Trimming removed 7 bases from V and 4 bases from J; junction bases left unmatched: 14. The CDR3 has 15 residues. Germline CDR1 reads SQVTM; CDR2 reads ANQGSEA. The CDR3, as DNA: TGCAGCGCGTGGCTCGGACAGGGCGTGGGAGAGACCCAGTACTTC. Amino acids: CSAWLGQGVGETQYF. The entire variable domain, with the rest obtained from reference TRBV29-1 and TRBJ2-5, is as follows: SAVISQKPSRDICQRGTSLTIQCQVDSQVTMMFWYRQQPGQSLTLIATANQGSEATYESGFVIDKFPISRPNLTFSTLTVSNMSPEDSSIYLCSAWLGQGVGETQYFGPGTRLLVL.

This clone was observed a handful of times. The chain carries TRBV5-1 and TRBJ1-1; the D gene is possibly TRBD1 (5 bases). Germline lookup yields CDR1 SGHRS and CDR2 YFSETQ. The CDR3 has 15 residues. Trimming removed 4 bases from V and 5 bases from J, with 18 bases in between. In DNA form, the CDR3 reads TGCGCCAGCAGCCAGCAGGCGCAGGGAGGGACTGAAGCTTTCTTT. It specifies CASSQQAQGGTEAFF.

The chain is built from TRBV28 and TRBJ2-3; D perhaps matches TRBD1 (6 bases). The CDR3 length is 15 residues. CDR1 is MDHEN and CDR2 is SYDVKM in the germline V gene. Trimming took 2 bases from V and 8 from J, leaving 17 bases between them. The CDR3: CASSLVGFGQSTQYF. For the CDR3, the DNA is TGTGCCAGCAGTTTAGTCGGGTTCGGACAGAGTACGCAGTATTTT.

The chain links TRBV28 to TRBJ2-7, with 7 nucleotides matching TRBD2. With V trimmed by 7 bases and J by 2 bases, 11 bases remained unmatched. The CDR3 extends over 15 amino acids. Germline V CDR1 and CDR2: MDHEN, SYDVKM. In DNA form, the CDR3 reads TGTGCCAGCACCCCAAGCGGGAAAATTACCTACGAGCAGTACTTC. Amino acid sequence: CASTPSGKITYEQYF.

This chain joins TRBV27 and TRBJ2-4; D may be TRBD1 (6 bases). Per germline, CDR1 MNHEY and CDR2 SMNVEV (reference sequence). The CDR3 runs 14 residues. Trimming stripped 3 bases from V and 6 bases from J, with 12 bases between. The CDR3 nucleotides read TGTGCCAGCAGTTTGCAGGGCAGGGGAAACATTCAGTACTTC. Protein product: CASSLQGRGNIQYF.

The chain is built from TRBV7-8 and TRBJ1-1, with 9 bases aligning to TRBD1. The germline V gene encodes CDR1 SGHVS and CDR2 FQNEAQ. J gave up 5 bases and V 5 bases, and 18 bases lay outside the gene matches. The CDR3 extends over 18 amino acids. The CDR3 region has the DNA TGTGCCAGCAGCCTTCCCCGGGACAGGGAGGAAAGTGAGACTGAAGCTTTCTTT. It is translated as CASSLPRDREESETEAFF.

This clone occurred once. The CDR3, as DNA: TGCAGCGTTGAATCGGCGCGGGAGGGCTCCTACAATGAGCAGTTCTTC. Its translation is CSVESAREGSYNEQFF. This chain links TRBV29-1 with TRBJ2-1, with TRBD2 identical over 9 bases. V lost 2 bases, J lost 0 bases, and 5 bases stayed unmatched. The CDR3 sequence is 16 residues long. Germline assignment: CDR1 SQVTM and CDR2 ANQGSEA.

The chain uses TRBV7-9 and TRBJ2-3; unclear D gene. Germline V gives CDR1 SEHNR, CDR2 FQNEAQ (reference sequence). V lost 7 bases and J lost 4, with 6 bases in between. CDR3 length equals 11 residues. The CDR3 here is CASTQADTQYF. CDR3 DNA: TGTGCCAGCACCCAGGCAGATACGCAGTATTTT.

The chain recombines TRBV5-1 with TRBJ2-3; 10 nucleotides line up with TRBD2. V gave up 6 bases and J gave up 1 base; unmatched junction bases: 8. From germline, CDR1 is SGHRS and CDR2 YFSETQ. The CDR3 covers 16 residues. The CDR3 reads CASTRSGTSGTDTQYF. DNA for the CDR3: TGCGCCAGCACCCGCTCCGGGACTAGCGGCACAGATACGCAGTATTTT.